This TCR beta chain stems from a study of T cell repertoires in cytomegalovirus infection. Study conclusions and caveats: Ex vivo responses were dominated by HLA-C-restricted CMV-specific TCR beta clonotypes.

From the reads, TCRdb called clonotypes with MiXCR, one entry per CDR3 protein. The sample records 680,000 or so distinct CDR3 sequences, 35% to 40% being singletons. On this clonotype itself: The target antigen is unknown.

Germline V gene data show CDR1 as WNHNN and CDR2 as SYGVQD (reference sequence). The V end lost 5 bases, the J end lost 4 bases, and 14 bases lay between the germline ends. The CDR3 is 14 amino acids. This TCR came from a human donor in good health (CMV status not recorded). Some clones in this sample may be carry-over from other donors' samples. This rearrangement joins TRBV10-1 to TRBJ1-1; weak D call: TRBD1 (6 bases). Sequenced input: PBMCs. CDR3 nucleotides: TGCGCCAGCAGTCAGCAGGGGTTGGGCACTGAAGCTTTCTTT. It translates to CASSQQGLGTEAFF.